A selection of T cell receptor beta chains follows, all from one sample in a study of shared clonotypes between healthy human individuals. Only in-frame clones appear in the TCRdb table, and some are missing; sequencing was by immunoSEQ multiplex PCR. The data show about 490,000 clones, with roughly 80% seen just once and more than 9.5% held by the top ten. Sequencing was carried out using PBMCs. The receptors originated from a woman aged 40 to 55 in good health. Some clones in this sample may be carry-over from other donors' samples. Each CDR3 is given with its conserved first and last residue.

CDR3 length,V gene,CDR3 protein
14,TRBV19,CASIARGAVNTIYF
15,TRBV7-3,CASSLSPDRDSEAFF
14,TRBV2,CASSVLALNTEAFF
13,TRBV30,CAWSTRGGGGYTF
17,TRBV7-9,CASSPLAGRGRESEAFF
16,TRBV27,CASRLGRDRGSHEQYF
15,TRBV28,CASIRGGTGDYGYTF
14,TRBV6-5,CASSRPGRPYEQYF
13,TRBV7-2,CASSLGGGSVGVF
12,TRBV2,CASSEDRPLAFF
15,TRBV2,CASSPESAGANVLTF
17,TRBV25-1,CASSDVGLASLGDTQYF
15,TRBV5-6,CASSSGLGRPYEQYF
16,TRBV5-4,CASSKGTVRSTDTQYF
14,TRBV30,CAWALAGTSYEQYF
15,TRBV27,CASSLGGSSYNEQFF
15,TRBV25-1,CASSEFRDSFMSLHF
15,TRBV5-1,CASSLGTVDTGELFF
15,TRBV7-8,CASSLGVISNQPQHF
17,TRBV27,CASSLSLGSGISYEQYF
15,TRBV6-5,CASRLAGGLYNEQFF
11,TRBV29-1,CSVGDADTQYF
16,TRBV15,CATSRRSGSGQETQYF
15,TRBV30,CAWTIGLALYNEQFF
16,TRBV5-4,CASSSGGRGLNYGYTF
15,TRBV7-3,CASSFGRTNTGELFF